The 27 T cell receptor beta chains listed next were all sequenced from one sample in a study of blood T cell repertoires in COVID-19. TCRdb's copy holds only in-frame clones and misses some; the assay was immunoSEQ multiplex PCR. The sample holds tens of thousands of clones, over 80% seen once. Sequencing used peripheral blood. These TCRs come from an elderly woman with active or convalescent COVID-19.

This chain connects TRBV5-6 to TRBJ1-4, with a possible D match to TRBD1 (6 bases). The CDR3 spans 15 residues. From germline, CDR1 is SGHDT and CDR2 YYEEEE. Trimming cost V 2 bases and J 7 bases, with 15 bases left between them. CDR3 nucleotide sequence: TGTGCCAGCAGCTTCACAGGGTGGGTCGGTGAAAAACTGTTTTTT. Translation: CASSFTGWVGEKLFF. Combining the CDR3 with reference TRBV5-6 and TRBJ1-4 gives the whole variable domain DAGVTQSPTHLIKTRGQQVTLRCSPKSGHDTVSWYQQALGQGPQFIFQYYEEEERQRGNFPDRFSGHQFPNYSSELNVNALLLGDSALYLCASSFTGWVGEKLFFGSGTQLSVL.

With regard to this clone: Sequence at one end of the junction differs from germline and may be a read error. The CDR3 is CASSSQVNTEAFF. CDR3 DNA sequence: TGTGCTAGCAGCTCACAGGTCAACACTGAAGCTTTCTTT. The chain employs TRBV7-7 and TRBJ1-1; weak D call: TRBD1 (5 bases). CDR3 size: 13 residues. The germline V gene has CDR1 SSHAT and CDR2 FNYEAQ (reference sequence).

The chain links TRBV9 to TRBJ2-4; TRBD2 matches 12 bases. The CDR3 is made up of 18 amino acids. Per the germline V gene, CDR1 is SGDLS and CDR2 is YYNGEE. V was clipped by 3 bases and J by 6 bases; unmatched bases: 13. The CDR3 sequence is CASSEPTSGGARANIQYF. CDR3 DNA: TGTGCCAGCAGCGAACCGACTAGCGGGGGCGCCAGGGCAAACATTCAGTACTTC. Drawing the rest from reference TRBV9 and TRBJ2-4, the complete variable domain is DSGVTQTPKHLITATGQRVTLRCSPRSGDLSVYWYQQSLDQGLQFLIQYYNGEERAKGNILERFSAQQFPDLHSELNLSSLELGDSALYFCASSEPTSGGARANIQYFGAGTRLSVL.

The V and J genes are TRBV7-9 and TRBJ2-3, with TRBD1 matching 11 bases. Germline values: CDR1 SEHNR, CDR2 FQNEAQ (reference sequence). The CDR3 covers 14 residues. V lost 4 bases to trimming and J lost 4 bases; unmatched junction nucleotides: 1. The CDR3 DNA reads as TGTGCCAGCAGCTGGGACAGGGGGGCAGATACGCAGTATTTT. Its protein is CASSWDRGADTQYF.

The chain combines TRBV6-2 or TRBV6-3 with TRBJ1-3; D remains ambiguous. The germline CDR1 and CDR2 sequences are MNHEY and SVGEGT. The CDR3 is 16 amino acids. V was pared by 0 bases and J by 2 bases, with 11 bases between. CDR3 in DNA: TGTGCCAGCAGTTACTCGAAATACGGGGCTGGAAACACCATATATTTT. This codes for CASSYSKYGAGNTIYF.

This clone came up once. The chain couples TRBV19 to TRBJ2-7; perhaps TRBD2 as D (6 bases). The CDR3 covers 14 residues. The germline V and J ends were trimmed by 7 bases and 2 bases, with 15 bases remaining between them. The germline V gene has CDR1 LNHDA and CDR2 SQIVND (reference sequence). The CDR3 loop reads CASKEGSLTYEQYF. In nucleotides, the CDR3 is TGTGCCAGTAAGGAGGGGTCCCTAACCTACGAGCAGTACTTC.

J is TRBJ2-1 and V is TRBV3-1 (or the pseudogene TRBV3-2); 10 nucleotides agree with TRBD2. This CDR3 has 15 amino acids. CDR1 and CDR2 from the germline V gene are LGHDT and YNNKEL (reference sequence). V gave up 2 bases and J gave up 7 bases; unmatched junction bases: 5. The CDR3 nucleotides read TGTGCCAGCAGCCAACTAGCGGGAGTTGGGAATGAGCAGTTCTTC. It translates to CASSQLAGVGNEQFF.

The chain couples TRBV19 to TRBJ1-1, with D hard to call. The CDR3 sequence is 14 residues long. V was cut by 3 bases and J by 6 bases, with 14 bases left in between. Per the germline V gene, CDR1 is LNHDA and CDR2 is SQIVND (reference sequence). Written as DNA, the CDR3 is TGTGCCAGTAGTATTATATCCGGGCGGGCTGAAGCTTTCTTT. This codes for CASSIISGRAEAFF.

The chain has TRBV15 and TRBJ1-4; D is uncertain. V was pared by 1 base and J by 2 bases, with 11 bases between. The CDR3 extends over 16 amino acids. Germline V gene lookup returns CDR1 LNHNV and CDR2 YYDKDF (reference sequence). CDR3 region: CATSRARGATNEKLFF. The DNA of the CDR3 is TGTGCCACCAGCAGAGCCCGGGGAGCGACTAATGAAAAACTGTTTTTT. The whole variable domain, remainder taken from reference TRBV15 and TRBJ1-4, is DAMVIQNPRYQVTQFGKPVTLSCSQTLNHNVMYWYQQKSSQAPKLLFHYYDKDFNNEADTPDNFQSRRPNTSFCFLDIRSPGLGDTAMYLCATSRARGATNEKLFFGSGTQLSVL.

The chain links TRBV7-9 to TRBJ2-5; D possibly corresponds to TRBD1 (6 bases). V was cut by 5 bases and J by 5 bases, with 15 bases left in between. Germline CDR1 SEHNR, CDR2 FQNEAQ (reference sequence). The CDR3 runs 14 residues. In DNA form, the CDR3 reads TGTGCCAGCAGCCCCCAGGGGAATGGGGAGACCCAGTACTTC. This gives the protein CASSPQGNGETQYF.

This clone was seen a few times. The chain is built from TRBV12-3 or TRBV12-4 and TRBJ1-5; weak D call: TRBD1 (6 bases). V shed 4 bases and J shed 5 bases, with 9 bases lying between them. The CDR3 loop spans 13 amino acids. CDR3 in amino acids: CASSSNRDQPQHF. DNA of the CDR3: TGTGCCAGCAGTTCAAACAGGGATCAGCCCCAGCATTTT.

The chain employs TRBV2 and TRBJ1-2, with D possibly matching TRBD1 (6 bases). Germline values: CDR1 SNHLY, CDR2 FYNNEI. V was trimmed by 8 bases and J by 8 bases, leaving 15 bases between them. The CDR3 has 12 amino acids. The CDR3 DNA reads as TGTGCCAGCTGGACACAGGGATTGGGCTACACCTTC. It is translated as CASWTQGLGYTF. The full variable domain, rest sourced from reference TRBV2 and TRBJ1-2, is EPEVTQTPSHQVTQMGQEVILRCVPISNHLYFYWYRQILGQKVEFLVSFYNNEISEKSEIFDDQFSVERPDGSNFTLKIRSTKLEDSAMYFCASWTQGLGYTFGSGTRLTVV.

This CDR3 reads CASSRGDRANYGYTF. CDR3 in DNA: TGTGCCAGCAGCCGAGGCGACAGGGCTAACTATGGCTACACCTTC. V and J are TRBV4-2 and TRBJ1-2; 7 bases fit TRBD1. Per the germline V gene, CDR1 is LGHNA and CDR2 is YNFKEQ. V gave up 4 bases and J gave up 0 bases; unmatched junction bases: 5. This CDR3 is 15 amino acids long.

The V call is TRBV5-1, the J call TRBJ1-1; D is unresolved. Germline-derived CDR1 and CDR2 are SGHRS and YFSETQ. Trimming stripped 0 bases from V and 3 bases from J, with 9 bases between. This CDR3 comprises 14 residues. CDR3 amino acids: CASSLAALDTEAFF. CDR3 DNA: TGCGCCAGCAGCTTGGCAGCTCTAGACACTGAAGCTTTCTTT.

This chain uses TRBV28 with TRBJ2-5; D is possibly TRBD2 (6 bases). The CDR3 is made up of 14 amino acids. Germline-derived CDR1 and CDR2 are MDHEN and SYDVKM. With 6 bases removed from V and 4 bases from J, the gap between germline ends came to 15 bases. CDR3 protein: CASRPVLARETQYF. DNA for the CDR3: TGTGCCAGCAGACCCGTACTAGCACGAGAGACCCAGTACTTC. Filled out from reference TRBV28 and TRBJ2-5, the complete variable domain reads DVKVTQSSRYLVKRTGEKVFLECVQDMDHENMFWYRQDPGLGLRLIYFSYDVKMKEKGDIPEGYSVSREKKERFSLILESASTNQTSMYLCASRPVLARETQYFGPGTRLLVL.

The rearrangement links TRBV1 to TRBJ2-7; the D segment call TRBD2 is taken from the table without a DNA check. TRBV1 is marked as a pseudogene. The CDR3 covers 15 residues. The CDR3 DNA reads as TGCACCAGCACCCCATCTAGCGAATTATCCTACGAGCAGTACTTC. It translates to CTSTPSSELSYEQYF.

The chain joins TRBV30 to TRBJ2-7; no clear D gene. The CDR3 loop spans 13 amino acids. Germline V gives CDR1 GTSNPN, CDR2 SVGIG (reference sequence). Trimming shortened V by 8 bases and J by 3 bases, and 17 bases separated the two germline ends. This chain's CDR3 is CALRARNRYEQYF. The CDR3 DNA reads TGTGCCCTTCGTGCGAGAAATCGCTACGAGCAGTACTTC.

The chain has TRBV11-3 and TRBJ1-1; 10 bases map to TRBD1. With V trimmed by 5 bases and J by 7 bases, 4 bases remained unmatched. Per germline, CDR1 SGHNT and CDR2 YENEEA. This CDR3 has 13 amino acids. The CDR3 DNA reads TGTGCCAGCAGCCCGGGACAGGGGATTGAAGCTTTCTTT. Its translation is CASSPGQGIEAFF.

The CDR3 loop is CASSKGEGGTYNEQFF. The CDR3 DNA is TGTGCCAGCAGCAAAGGGGAGGGTGGGACATACAATGAGCAGTTCTTC. The J gene is TRBJ2-1, the V gene TRBV21-1; the tabulated D call, TRBD2, remains unverified against the DNA. TRBV21-1 constitutes a pseudogene. This CDR3 contains 16 residues.

CDR3 region: CASQDRAVRTGELFF. CDR3 bases: TGCGCCAGTCAGGACAGGGCCGTGCGGACCGGGGAGCTGTTTTTT. The chain has TRBV5-1 and TRBJ2-2; 8 nucleotides align to TRBD1. Germline trimming cut 8 bases from V and 5 bases from J; bases unmatched to any gene: 11. The length of the CDR3 is 15 residues. Germline lookup yields CDR1 SGHRS and CDR2 YFSETQ.

The chain combines TRBV30 with TRBJ1-2; D call uncertain. The germline V gene has CDR1 GTSNPN and CDR2 SVGIG (reference sequence). V was pared by 0 bases and J by 2 bases, with 10 bases between. The CDR3 spans 14 residues. Here the CDR3 reads CAWSVNSANYGYTF. The CDR3 region has the DNA TGTGCCTGGAGTGTAAACAGTGCAAACTATGGCTACACCTTC.

The chain couples TRBV6-5 to TRBJ1-2; D may be TRBD1 (5 bases). Germline V lookup: CDR1 MNHEY, CDR2 SVGAGI. The V and J ends lost 7 bases and 6 bases respectively, with 21 bases between them. The CDR3 loop spans 15 amino acids. As DNA, the CDR3 is TGTGCCAGCAAAGCCTTCCTCGCGGGGGAGCATGGCTACACCTTC. This translates into CASKAFLAGEHGYTF.

This chain joins TRBV20-1 and TRBJ2-1; TRBD2 matches 7 bases. The CDR3 has 11 amino acids. CDR1 and CDR2 (germline): DFQATT, SNEGSKA (reference sequence). J lost 8 bases, V lost 6 bases, and 4 bases had no gene match. CDR3 DNA: TGCAGTGCCGGTGGGGGGGATGAGCAGTTCTTC. Residues: CSAGGGDEQFF.

This clone has just one count. In DNA, the CDR3 is TGTGCCAGCAGTACCACCGGGACAGGGAGTGAAAAACTGTTTTTT. This sequence encodes CASSTTGTGSEKLFF. This chain links TRBV6-5 with TRBJ1-4, with TRBD1 matching 9 bases. CDR1 and CDR2 (germline): MNHEY, SVGAGI. The CDR3 has 15 amino acids. After removal of 5 bases from V and 7 bases from J, the junction contained 8 bases not matched to a gene.

This clone occurred once. The V call is TRBV6-5, the J call TRBJ1-2; a possible D gene is TRBD1 (6 bases). With 7 bases removed from V and 6 bases from J, the gap between germline ends came to 18 bases. The CDR3 runs to 14 residues. Germline V gene lookup returns CDR1 MNHEY and CDR2 SVGAGI. Here the CDR3 reads CASITTGSWDGYTF. The CDR3 nucleotides are TGTGCCAGCATTACTACAGGGTCGTGGGATGGCTACACCTTC.

On this clone itself: Mismatch with germline at one junction end may stem from a read error. The chain couples TRBV7-7 to TRBJ1-3; D is unclear. The CDR3 is made up of 13 amino acids. CDR1 and CDR2 (germline): SSHAT, FNYEAQ (reference sequence). CDR3 in DNA: TGTGCTAGCAGCTCGGGGTCAGGAAACACCATATATTTT. Protein: CASSSGSGNTIYF.

The sample holds one count of this clone. An end of the junction does not agree with germline; a read error may underlie this. In DNA form, the CDR3 reads TGTGCCAGCAGCTTACGGACAGGGGAAGGATCCGGCGAGCTGTTTTTT. The encoded protein is CASSLRTGEGSGELFF. This rearrangement joins TRBV9 to TRBJ2-2; 9 bases line up with TRBD1. CDR1 SGDLS and CDR2 YYNGEE come from the germline V gene. CDR3 length: 16 amino acids. Full variable domain (remainder filled in from reference TRBV9 and TRBJ2-2): DSGVTQTPKHLITATGQRVTLRCSPRSGDLSVYWYQQSLDQGLQFLIQYYNGEERAKGNILERFSAQQFPDLHSELNLSSLELGDSALYFCASSLRTGEGSGELFFGEGSRLTVL.